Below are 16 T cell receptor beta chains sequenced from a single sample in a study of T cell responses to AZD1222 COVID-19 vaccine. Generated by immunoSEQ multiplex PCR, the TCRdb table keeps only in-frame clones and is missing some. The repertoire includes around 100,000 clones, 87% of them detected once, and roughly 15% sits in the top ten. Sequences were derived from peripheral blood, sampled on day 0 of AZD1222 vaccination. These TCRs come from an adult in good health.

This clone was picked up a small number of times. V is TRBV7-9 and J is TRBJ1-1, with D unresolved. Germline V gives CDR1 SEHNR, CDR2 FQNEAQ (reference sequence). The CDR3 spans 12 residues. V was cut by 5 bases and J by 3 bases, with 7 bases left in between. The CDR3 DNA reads TGTGCCAGCAGCCCCCCGCACACTGAAGCTTTCTTT. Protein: CASSPPHTEAFF.

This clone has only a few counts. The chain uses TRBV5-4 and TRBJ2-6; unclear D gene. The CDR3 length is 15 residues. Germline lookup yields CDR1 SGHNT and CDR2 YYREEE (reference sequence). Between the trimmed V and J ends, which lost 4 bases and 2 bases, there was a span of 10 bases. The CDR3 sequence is CASSAPGPGANVLTF. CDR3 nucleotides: TGTGCCAGCAGCGCCCCCGGGCCTGGGGCCAACGTCCTGACTTTC.

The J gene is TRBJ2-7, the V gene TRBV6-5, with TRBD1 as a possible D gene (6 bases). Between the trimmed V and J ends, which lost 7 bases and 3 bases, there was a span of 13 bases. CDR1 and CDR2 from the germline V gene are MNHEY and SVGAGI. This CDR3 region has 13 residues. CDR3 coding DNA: TGTGCCAGCACCGCTGGACAGATCTACGAGCAGTACTTC. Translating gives CASTAGQIYEQYF.

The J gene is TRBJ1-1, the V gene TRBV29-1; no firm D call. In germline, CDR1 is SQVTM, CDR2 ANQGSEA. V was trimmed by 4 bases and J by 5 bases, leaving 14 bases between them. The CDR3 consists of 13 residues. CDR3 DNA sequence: TGCAGCGTTGTTGACCGTTTAGGGACTGAAGCTTTCTTT. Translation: CSVVDRLGTEAFF.

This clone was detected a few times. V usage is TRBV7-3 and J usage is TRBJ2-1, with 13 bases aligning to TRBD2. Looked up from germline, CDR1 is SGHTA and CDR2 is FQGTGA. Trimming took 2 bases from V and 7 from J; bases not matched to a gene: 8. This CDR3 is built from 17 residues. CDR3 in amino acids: CASSLPKGLAGKNEQFF. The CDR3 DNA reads TGTGCCAGCAGCTTACCCAAGGGACTAGCGGGAAAGAATGAGCAGTTCTTC.

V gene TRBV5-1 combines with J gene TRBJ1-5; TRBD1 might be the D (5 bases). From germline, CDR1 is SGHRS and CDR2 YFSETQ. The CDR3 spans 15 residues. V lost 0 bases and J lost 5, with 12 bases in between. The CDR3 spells CASSLGGVDHQPQHF. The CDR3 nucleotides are TGCGCCAGCAGCTTGGGAGGGGTGGACCATCAGCCCCAGCATTTT.

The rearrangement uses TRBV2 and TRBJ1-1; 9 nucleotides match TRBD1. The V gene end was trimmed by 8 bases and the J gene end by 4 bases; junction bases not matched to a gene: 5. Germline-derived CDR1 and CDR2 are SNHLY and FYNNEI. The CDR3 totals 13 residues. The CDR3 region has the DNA TGTGCCAGCGCCTCGGGACAGGGCACTGAAGCTTTCTTT. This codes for CASASGQGTEAFF. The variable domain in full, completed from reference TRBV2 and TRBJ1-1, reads EPEVTQTPSHQVTQMGQEVILRCVPISNHLYFYWYRQILGQKVEFLVSFYNNEISEKSEIFDDQFSVERPDGSNFTLKIRSTKLEDSAMYFCASASGQGTEAFFGQGTRLTVV.

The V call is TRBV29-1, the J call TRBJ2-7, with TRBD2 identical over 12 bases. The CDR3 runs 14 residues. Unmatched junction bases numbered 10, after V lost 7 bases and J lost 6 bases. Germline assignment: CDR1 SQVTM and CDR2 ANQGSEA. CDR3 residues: CSASRLAGVGEQYF. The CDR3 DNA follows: TGCAGCGCCTCTCGACTAGCGGGAGTAGGCGAGCAGTACTTC.

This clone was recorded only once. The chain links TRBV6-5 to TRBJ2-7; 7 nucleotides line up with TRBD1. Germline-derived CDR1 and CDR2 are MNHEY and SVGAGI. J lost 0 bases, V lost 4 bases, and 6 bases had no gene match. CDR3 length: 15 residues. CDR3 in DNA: TGTGCCAGCAGTTCTCAGGGGGTCCTCTCCTACGAGCAGTACTTC. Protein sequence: CASSSQGVLSYEQYF.

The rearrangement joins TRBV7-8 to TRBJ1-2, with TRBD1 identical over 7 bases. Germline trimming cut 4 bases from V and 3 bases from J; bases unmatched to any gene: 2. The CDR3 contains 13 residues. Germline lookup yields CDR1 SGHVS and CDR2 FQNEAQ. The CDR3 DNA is TGTGCCAGCAGCTCCGGGACAGACTATGGCTACACCTTC. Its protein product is CASSSGTDYGYTF.

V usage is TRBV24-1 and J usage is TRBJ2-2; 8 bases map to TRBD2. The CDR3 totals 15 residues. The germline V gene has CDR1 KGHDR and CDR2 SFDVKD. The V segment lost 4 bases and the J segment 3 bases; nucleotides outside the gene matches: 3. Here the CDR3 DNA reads TGTGCCACCAGTGACAACGGGGGGGACACCGGGGAGCTGTTTTTT. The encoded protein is CATSDNGGDTGELFF.

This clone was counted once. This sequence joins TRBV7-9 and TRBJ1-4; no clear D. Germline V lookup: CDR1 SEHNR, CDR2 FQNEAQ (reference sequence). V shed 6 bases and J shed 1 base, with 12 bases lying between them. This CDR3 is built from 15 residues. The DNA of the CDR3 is TGTGCCAGCAGTCCCCGGGGTGGAACTAATGAAAAACTGTTTTTT. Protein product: CASSPRGGTNEKLFF.

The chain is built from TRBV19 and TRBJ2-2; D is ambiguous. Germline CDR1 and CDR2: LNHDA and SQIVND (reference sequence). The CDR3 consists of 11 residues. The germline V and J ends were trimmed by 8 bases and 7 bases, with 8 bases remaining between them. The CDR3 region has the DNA TGTGCCAGTGGCCGAGGCGGGGAGCTGTTTTTT. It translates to CASGRGGELFF.

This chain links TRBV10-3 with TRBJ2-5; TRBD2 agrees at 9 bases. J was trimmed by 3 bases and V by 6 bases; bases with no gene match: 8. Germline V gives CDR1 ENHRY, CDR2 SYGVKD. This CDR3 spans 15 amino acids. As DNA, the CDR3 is TGTGCCATCAGGCGGCGGGAGGGCCGGGAAGAGACCCAGTACTTC. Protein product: CAIRRREGREETQYF.

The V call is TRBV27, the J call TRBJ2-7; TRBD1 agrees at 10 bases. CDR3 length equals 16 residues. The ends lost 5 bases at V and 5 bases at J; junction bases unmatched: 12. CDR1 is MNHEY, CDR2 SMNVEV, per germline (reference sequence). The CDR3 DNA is TGTGCCAGCAGTATACTTACCGGGACAGGGGCTCACGAGCAGTACTTC. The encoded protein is CASSILTGTGAHEQYF.

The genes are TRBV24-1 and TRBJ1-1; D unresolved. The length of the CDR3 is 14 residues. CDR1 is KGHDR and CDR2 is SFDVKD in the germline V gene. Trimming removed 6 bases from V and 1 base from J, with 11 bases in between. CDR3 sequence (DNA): TGTGCCACCAGTCCCGCTGGTGAGAACACTGAAGCTTTCTTT. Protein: CATSPAGENTEAFF.